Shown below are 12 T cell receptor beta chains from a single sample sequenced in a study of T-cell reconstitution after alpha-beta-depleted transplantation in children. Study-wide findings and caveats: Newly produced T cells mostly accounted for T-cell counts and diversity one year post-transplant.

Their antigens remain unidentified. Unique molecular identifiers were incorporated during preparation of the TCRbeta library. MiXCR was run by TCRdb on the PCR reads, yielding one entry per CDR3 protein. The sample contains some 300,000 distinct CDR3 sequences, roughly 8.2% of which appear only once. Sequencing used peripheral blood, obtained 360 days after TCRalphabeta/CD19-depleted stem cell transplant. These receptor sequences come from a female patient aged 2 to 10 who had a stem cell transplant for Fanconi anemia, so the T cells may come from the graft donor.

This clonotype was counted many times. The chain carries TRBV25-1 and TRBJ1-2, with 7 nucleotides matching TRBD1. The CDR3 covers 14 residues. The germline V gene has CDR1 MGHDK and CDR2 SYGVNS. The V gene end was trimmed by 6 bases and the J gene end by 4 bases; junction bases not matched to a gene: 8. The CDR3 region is CASSGQQGFYGYTF. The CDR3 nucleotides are TGTGCCAGCAGCGGTCAACAGGGGTTCTATGGCTACACCTTC.

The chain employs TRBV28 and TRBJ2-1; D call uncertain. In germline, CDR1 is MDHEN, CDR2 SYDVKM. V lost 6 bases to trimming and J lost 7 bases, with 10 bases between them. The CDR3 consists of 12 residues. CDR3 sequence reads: CASRPGRNEQFF. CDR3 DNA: TGTGCCAGCAGACCCGGACGGAATGAGCAGTTCTTC.

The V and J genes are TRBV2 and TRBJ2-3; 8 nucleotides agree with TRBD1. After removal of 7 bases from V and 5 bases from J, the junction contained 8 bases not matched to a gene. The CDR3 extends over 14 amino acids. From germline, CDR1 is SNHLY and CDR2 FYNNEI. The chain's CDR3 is CASTWDRIIDTQYF. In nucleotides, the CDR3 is TGTGCCAGCACCTGGGACAGGATAATAGATACGCAGTATTTT.

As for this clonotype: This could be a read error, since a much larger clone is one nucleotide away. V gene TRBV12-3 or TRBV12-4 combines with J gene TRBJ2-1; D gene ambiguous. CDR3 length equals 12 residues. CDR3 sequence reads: CASSLGTTEEFF. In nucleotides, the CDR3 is TGTGCCAGCAGTTTAGGGACCACTGAGGAGTTCTTC.

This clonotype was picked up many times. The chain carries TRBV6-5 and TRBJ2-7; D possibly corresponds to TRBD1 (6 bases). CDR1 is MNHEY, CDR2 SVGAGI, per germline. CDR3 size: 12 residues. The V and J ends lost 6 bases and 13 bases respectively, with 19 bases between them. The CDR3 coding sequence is TGTGCCAGCAGCCCCCCTCAGGGGAACGTTTACTTC. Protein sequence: CASSPPQGNVYF.

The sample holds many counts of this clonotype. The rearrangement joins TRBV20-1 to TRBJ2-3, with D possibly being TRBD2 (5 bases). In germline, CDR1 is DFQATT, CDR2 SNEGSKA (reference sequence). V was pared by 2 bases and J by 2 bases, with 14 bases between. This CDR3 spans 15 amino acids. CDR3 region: CSARTAGLTTDTQYF. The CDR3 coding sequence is TGCAGTGCTAGAACCGCAGGACTCACCACAGATACGCAGTATTTT.

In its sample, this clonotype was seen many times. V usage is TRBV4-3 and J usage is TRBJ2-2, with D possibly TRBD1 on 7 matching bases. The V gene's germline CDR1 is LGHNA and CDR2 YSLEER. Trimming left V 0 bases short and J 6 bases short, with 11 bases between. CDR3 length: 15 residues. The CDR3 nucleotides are TGCGCCAGCAGCCAAGAGGAGGGGGCACCCGGGGAGCTGTTTTTT. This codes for CASSQEEGAPGELFF.

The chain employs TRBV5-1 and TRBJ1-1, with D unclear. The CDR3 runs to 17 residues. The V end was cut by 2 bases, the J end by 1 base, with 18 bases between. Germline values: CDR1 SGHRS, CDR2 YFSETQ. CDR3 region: CASSLIVRRGSNTEAFF. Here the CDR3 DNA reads TGCGCCAGCAGCTTAATCGTCCGTCGGGGATCGAACACTGAAGCTTTCTTT. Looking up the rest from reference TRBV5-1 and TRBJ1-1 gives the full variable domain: KAGVTQTPRYLIKTRGQQVTLSCSPISGHRSVSWYQQTPGQGLQFLFEYFSETQRNKGNFPGRFSGRQFSNSRSEMNVSTLELGDSALYLCASSLIVRRGSNTEAFFGQGTRLTVV.

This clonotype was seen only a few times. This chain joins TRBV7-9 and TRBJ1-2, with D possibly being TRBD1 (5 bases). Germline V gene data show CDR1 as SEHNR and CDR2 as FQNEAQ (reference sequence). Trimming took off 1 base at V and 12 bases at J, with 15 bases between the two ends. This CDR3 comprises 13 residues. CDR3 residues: CASSLDPSSQDTF. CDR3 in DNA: TGTGCCAGCAGCTTAGATCCCTCTTCACAGGACACCTTC.

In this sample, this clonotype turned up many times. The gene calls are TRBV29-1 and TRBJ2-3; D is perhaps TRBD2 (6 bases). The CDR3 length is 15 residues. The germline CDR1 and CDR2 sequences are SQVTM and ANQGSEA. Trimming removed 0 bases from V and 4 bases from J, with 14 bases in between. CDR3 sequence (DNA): TGCAGCGTTGAAGATCTTCGCGGGAAGTCAGATACGCAGTATTTT. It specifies CSVEDLRGKSDTQYF.

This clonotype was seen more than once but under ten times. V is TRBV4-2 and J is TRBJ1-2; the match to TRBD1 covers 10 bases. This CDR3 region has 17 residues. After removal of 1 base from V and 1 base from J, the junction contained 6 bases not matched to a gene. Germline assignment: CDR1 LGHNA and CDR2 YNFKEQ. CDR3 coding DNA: TGTGCCAGCAGCCAAGGACAGGGGGCAGGTGTTAACTATGGCTACACCTTC. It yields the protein CASSQGQGAGVNYGYTF.

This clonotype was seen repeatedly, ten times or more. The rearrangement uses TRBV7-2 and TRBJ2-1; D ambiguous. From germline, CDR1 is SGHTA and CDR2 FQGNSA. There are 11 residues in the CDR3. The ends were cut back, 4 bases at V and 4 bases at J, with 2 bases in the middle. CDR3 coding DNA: TGTGCCAGCAGCTGGTACAATGAGCAGTTCTTC. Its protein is CASSWYNEQFF.